The 21 T cell receptor beta chains below were found in one sample sequenced in a study of early T cells in non-severe SARS-CoV-2 infection. From the 5' RACE reads, TCRdb called clonotypes with MiXCR, one entry per CDR3 protein. Of some 71,000 distinct CDR3 sequences detected, 9% to 10% appear once; the ten largest clones hold 15% to 17%. This specimen was whole blood, taken at baseline. Every receptor here comes from an adult who was a healthcare worker with PCR-confirmed SARS-CoV-2 infection or an uninfected control (not recorded which).

The chain combines TRBV28 with TRBJ2-7; D is ambiguous. The germline V gene encodes CDR1 MDHEN and CDR2 SYDVKM. CDR3 size: 12 residues. V was trimmed by 3 bases and J by 7 bases, leaving 10 bases between them. The CDR3 protein is CASSFNPAEQYF. In DNA, the CDR3 is TGTGCCAGCAGTTTTAACCCGGCTGAGCAGTACTTC.

In this sample, this clonotype turned up many times. The CDR3: CASSQGGTENYGYTF. In DNA, the CDR3 is TGCGCCAGCAGCCAAGGAGGCACAGAGAACTATGGCTACACCTTC. The chain combines TRBV4-3 with TRBJ1-2; D gene unclear. V lost 1 base and J lost 2, with 11 bases in between. Germline CDR1 is LGHNA and CDR2 is YSLEER. The CDR3 is 15 residues long.

This clonotype was found many times. The chain carries TRBV7-2 and TRBJ1-2; TRBD1 matches 7 bases. Germline lookup yields CDR1 SGHTA and CDR2 FQGNSA. Germline trimming cut 5 bases from V and 7 bases from J; bases unmatched to any gene: 13. The CDR3 is 15 amino acids. CDR3 sequence: CASSRLDRVDGGYTF. As DNA, the CDR3 is TGTGCCAGCAGCCGTCTCGACAGGGTCGATGGTGGCTACACCTTC. The whole variable domain, filled in from reference TRBV7-2 and TRBJ1-2, reads GAGVSQSPSNKVTEKGKDVELRCDPISGHTALYWYRQSLGQGLEFLIYFQGNSAPDKSGLPSDRFSAERTGGSVSTLTIQRTQQEDSAVYLCASSRLDRVDGGYTFGSGTRLTVV.

The CDR3 sequence: CASSLARRAKNIQYF. The CDR3 nucleotides read TGTGCCAGCAGCTTAGCCAGAAGGGCCAAAAACATTCAGTACTTC. The chain couples TRBV11-1 to TRBJ2-4; D not certain. Trimming removed 0 bases from V and 1 base from J, with 7 bases in between. The CDR3 runs 15 residues. The germline gives CDR1 SGHAT, CDR2 FQDESV (reference sequence).

This clonotype was detected ten times or more. The CDR3 bases are TGTGCCAGCAGCCCTGGGGGTAGTGCAGATACGCAGTATTTT. This translates into CASSPGGSADTQYF. This rearrangement joins TRBV7-3 to TRBJ2-3; tentatively, D is TRBD1 or TRBD2 (5 bases each). Trimming pared 5 bases from V and 4 bases from J, leaving 13 bases between. There are 14 residues in the CDR3. Germline CDR1 is SGHTA and CDR2 is FQGTGA.

This clonotype was detected only a few times. V is TRBV29-1 and J is TRBJ2-7, with 7 bases identical to TRBD1. The length of the CDR3 is 13 residues. V lost 4 bases to trimming and J lost 3 bases; unmatched junction nucleotides: 6. CDR1 SQVTM and CDR2 ANQGSEA come from the germline V gene. The CDR3 reads CSVVQGVSYEQYF. CDR3 DNA: TGCAGCGTTGTTCAGGGGGTTAGCTACGAGCAGTACTTC.

This chain connects TRBV7-2 to TRBJ1-2, with 8 bases lining up with TRBD1. V gave up 5 bases and J gave up 4 bases; unmatched junction bases: 9. CDR1 and CDR2 (germline): SGHTA, FQGNSA. The CDR3 loop spans 15 amino acids. CDR3 nucleotide sequence: TGTGCCAGCAGCCCTGGACAGGGTTTAGGCTATGGCTACACCTTC. This codes for CASSPGQGLGYGYTF.

The sample holds many counts of this clonotype. The V gene is TRBV25-1, the J gene TRBJ2-3; 13 bases are a match to TRBD2. The V gene's germline CDR1 is MGHDK and CDR2 SYGVNS. The CDR3 consists of 17 residues. V dropped 6 bases and J dropped 1; count of bases not matched to a gene: 7. The CDR3 DNA reads TGTGCCAGCAGCATGTTAGGGACTAGCGGGGGCACAGATACGCAGTATTTT. This codes for CASSMLGTSGGTDTQYF. Full variable domain (missing parts from reference TRBV25-1 and TRBJ2-3): EADIYQTPRYLVIGTGKKITLECSQTMGHDKMYWYQQDPGMELHLIHYSYGVNSTEKGDLSSESTVSRIRTEHFPLTLESARPSHTSQYLCASSMLGTSGGTDTQYFGPGTRLTVL.

This chain uses TRBV6-2 or TRBV6-3 with TRBJ2-7; no clear D gene. The CDR3 is 12 amino acids. The germline V and J ends were trimmed by 6 bases and 7 bases, with 13 bases remaining between them. The germline gives CDR1 MNHEY, CDR2 SVGEGT. In DNA form, the CDR3 reads TGTGCCAGCAGCGCCGGGCCCTTGGAGCAGTACTTC. Residues: CASSAGPLEQYF.

In its sample, this clonotype was seen a few times. The chain links TRBV27 to TRBJ2-1; 8 nucleotides match TRBD2. The CDR3 has 13 residues. After removal of 10 bases from V and 10 bases from J, the junction contained 12 bases not matched to a gene. Germline V gene lookup returns CDR1 MNHEY and CDR2 SMNVEV (reference sequence). CDR3 sequence reads: CATRALAGQEQFF. DNA for the CDR3: TGTGCCACTAGGGCATTAGCGGGACAAGAGCAGTTCTTC.

The sample holds a few counts of this clonotype. This rearrangement joins TRBV20-1 to TRBJ2-1; 13 nucleotides match TRBD2. V dropped 5 bases and J dropped 8; count of bases not matched to a gene: 6. This CDR3 is 14 amino acids long. Germline V lookup: CDR1 DFQATT, CDR2 SNEGSKA (reference sequence). The CDR3 loop reads CSAAGLAGKDEQFF. The CDR3 DNA reads TGCAGTGCTGCGGGACTAGCGGGAAAGGATGAGCAGTTCTTC.

The V call is TRBV19, the J call TRBJ2-5; D remains unclear. The CDR3 loop spans 14 amino acids. Trimming took off 3 bases at V and 5 bases at J, with 13 bases between the two ends. Germline CDR1 and CDR2: LNHDA and SQIVND (reference sequence). CDR3 sequence (DNA): TGTGCCAGTAGTATTAAACCTTTTCGGGAGACCCAGTACTTC. Translation: CASSIKPFRETQYF.

This clonotype was detected only a few times. The CDR3 nucleotides are TGTGCCAGCAGTTTAGTTGGGGCGGGGACGGCGAACACCGGGGAGCTGTTTTTT. It specifies CASSLVGAGTANTGELFF. This chain uses TRBV12-3 or TRBV12-4 with TRBJ2-2, with a possible D match to TRBD2 (6 bases). The CDR3 length is 18 residues. Trimming took off 1 base at V and 0 bases at J, with 15 bases between the two ends.

This clonotype turned up a few times. The chain links TRBV19 to TRBJ2-3; D unclear. The CDR3 is 11 amino acids. V was clipped by 9 bases and J by 6 bases, with 10 bases between them. The germline V gene encodes CDR1 LNHDA and CDR2 SQIVND (reference sequence). CDR3 residues: CASASRDTQYF. DNA for the CDR3: TGTGCCAGCGCATCCCGTGATACGCAGTATTTT.

This clonotype was found a few times. The V gene is TRBV5-1, the J gene TRBJ2-3; a possible D gene is TRBD2 (5 bases). V was pared by 0 bases and J by 1 base, with 12 bases between. CDR3 length equals 16 residues. Per the germline V gene, CDR1 is SGHRS and CDR2 is YFSETQ. Written as DNA, the CDR3 is TGCGCCAGCAGCTTGGGACTAATAGTAGGCACAGATACGCAGTATTTT. Translating it yields CASSLGLIVGTDTQYF.

This chain links TRBV12-3 or TRBV12-4 with TRBJ2-1, with 10 bases that match TRBD1. J lost 8 bases, V lost 4 bases, and 2 bases had no gene match. CDR3 length equals 13 residues. The CDR3 loop reads CASSSGTGDEQFF. The CDR3 bases are TGTGCCAGCAGTTCCGGGACAGGGGATGAGCAGTTCTTC.

This clonotype was detected a few times. The chain recombines TRBV7-2 with TRBJ2-5; D unresolved. The CDR3 contains 14 residues. Between the trimmed V and J ends, which lost 1 base and 5 bases, there was a span of 11 bases. CDR1 and CDR2 from the germline V gene are SGHTA and FQGNSA. The CDR3, as DNA: TGTGCCAGCAGCTTAGGAGCTCGCGTGGAGACCCAGTACTTC. Its protein is CASSLGARVETQYF.

V and J are TRBV9 and TRBJ1-6; D gene ambiguous. Germline V gene sequence: CDR1 SGDLS, CDR2 YYNGEE. Trimming removed 4 bases from V and 7 bases from J, with 15 bases in between. This CDR3 is 15 amino acids long. The CDR3 loop is CASSPSSTRNSPLHF. CDR3 DNA: TGTGCCAGCAGCCCCTCATCGACACGCAATTCACCCCTCCACTTT.

This clonotype has ten or more counts. The J gene is TRBJ2-3, the V gene TRBV15; 8 nucleotides agree with TRBD2. Germline loops: CDR1 LNHNV, CDR2 YYDKDF (reference sequence). The CDR3 has 16 amino acids. Germline trimming cut 0 bases from V and 4 bases from J; bases unmatched to any gene: 6. CDR3 nucleotides: TGTGCCACCAGCAGAGAGAGCGGGAGAATTGCAGATACGCAGTATTTT. Its translation: CATSRESGRIADTQYF.

This clonotype has only a few counts. The chain employs TRBV28 and TRBJ1-6, with a tentative D call TRBD1 (5 bases). V gave up 3 bases and J gave up 8 bases, with 11 bases separating them. Germline values: CDR1 MDHEN, CDR2 SYDVKM. This CDR3 comprises 14 residues. The CDR3 bases are TGTGCCAGCAGTTTGGGGGTTAGGGATTCACCCCTCCACTTT. Amino acid sequence: CASSLGVRDSPLHF.

This clonotype was recorded at least ten times. V is TRBV12-3 or TRBV12-4 and J is TRBJ1-1; unclear D gene. The CDR3 is 12 residues long. With 8 bases removed from V and 7 bases from J, the gap between germline ends came to 14 bases. The CDR3 DNA reads TGTGCCAGCGGCCTTTTAGCAGTTGAAGCTTTCTTT. Translation: CASGLLAVEAFF.